The clone carrying this T cell receptor (beta chain) was seen once. The data originate from a study of T cell changes during pregnancy in multiple sclerosis. Here immunoSEQ multiplex PCR was the method, and the copy in TCRdb shows in-frame clones only, minus some. The top ten clones hold 1% of a sample with around 86,000 clones, roughly 91% of them seen once. The specimen was peripheral blood, collected in the first trimester of pregnancy. The receptor was derived from a female donor with multiple sclerosis, enrolled in a pregnancy study.

The CDR3 sequence is CASSSTQGQETQYF. The CDR3 bases are TGTGCCAGCAGCTCGACCCAGGGCCAAGAGACCCAGTACTTC. This chain uses TRBV7-9 with TRBJ2-5, with D possibly being TRBD1 (5 bases). Germline values: CDR1 SEHNR, CDR2 FQNEAQ (reference sequence). The CDR3 is made up of 14 amino acids. V was cut by 4 bases and J by 1 base, with 10 bases left in between.